The clone carrying this T cell receptor beta chain occurred many times. Its specificity is not known. The V segment lost 4 bases and the J segment 9 bases; nucleotides outside the gene matches: 8. The CDR3 has 13 amino acids. Germline V gene sequence: CDR1 SQVTM, CDR2 ANQGSEA. These data come from a study of CD8 T cells in ankylosing spondylitis. 5'-RACE, quantitative and with molecular barcodes, yielded the TCR beta libraries. TCRdb reanalysed the 5' RACE reads using MiXCR and keeps one entry per CDR3 protein. Among tens of thousands of distinct CDR3 sequences, about 9.3% were seen once, and the ten largest hold approximately 15%. Regarding the study as a whole: Disease-associated clones were reportedly significantly overrepresented in matched ankylosing spondylitis synovial fluid. A TCR beta motif of about eight highly homologous variants appeared characteristic of ankylosing spondylitis blood. Disease-linked clones, CD8+, were relatively rare in peripheral blood.

Sequencing was carried out using blood, either unsorted or a sorted T cell fraction (not recorded which). The rearrangement joins TRBV29-1 to TRBJ2-2; 7 positions match TRBD2. This TCR derives from a male donor with ankylosing spondylitis or in good health (not recorded which). Written as DNA, the CDR3 is TGCAGCGTTGCTGCGGGAGCTTCTCGGGAGCTGTTTTTT. Its protein product is CSVAAGASRELFF.